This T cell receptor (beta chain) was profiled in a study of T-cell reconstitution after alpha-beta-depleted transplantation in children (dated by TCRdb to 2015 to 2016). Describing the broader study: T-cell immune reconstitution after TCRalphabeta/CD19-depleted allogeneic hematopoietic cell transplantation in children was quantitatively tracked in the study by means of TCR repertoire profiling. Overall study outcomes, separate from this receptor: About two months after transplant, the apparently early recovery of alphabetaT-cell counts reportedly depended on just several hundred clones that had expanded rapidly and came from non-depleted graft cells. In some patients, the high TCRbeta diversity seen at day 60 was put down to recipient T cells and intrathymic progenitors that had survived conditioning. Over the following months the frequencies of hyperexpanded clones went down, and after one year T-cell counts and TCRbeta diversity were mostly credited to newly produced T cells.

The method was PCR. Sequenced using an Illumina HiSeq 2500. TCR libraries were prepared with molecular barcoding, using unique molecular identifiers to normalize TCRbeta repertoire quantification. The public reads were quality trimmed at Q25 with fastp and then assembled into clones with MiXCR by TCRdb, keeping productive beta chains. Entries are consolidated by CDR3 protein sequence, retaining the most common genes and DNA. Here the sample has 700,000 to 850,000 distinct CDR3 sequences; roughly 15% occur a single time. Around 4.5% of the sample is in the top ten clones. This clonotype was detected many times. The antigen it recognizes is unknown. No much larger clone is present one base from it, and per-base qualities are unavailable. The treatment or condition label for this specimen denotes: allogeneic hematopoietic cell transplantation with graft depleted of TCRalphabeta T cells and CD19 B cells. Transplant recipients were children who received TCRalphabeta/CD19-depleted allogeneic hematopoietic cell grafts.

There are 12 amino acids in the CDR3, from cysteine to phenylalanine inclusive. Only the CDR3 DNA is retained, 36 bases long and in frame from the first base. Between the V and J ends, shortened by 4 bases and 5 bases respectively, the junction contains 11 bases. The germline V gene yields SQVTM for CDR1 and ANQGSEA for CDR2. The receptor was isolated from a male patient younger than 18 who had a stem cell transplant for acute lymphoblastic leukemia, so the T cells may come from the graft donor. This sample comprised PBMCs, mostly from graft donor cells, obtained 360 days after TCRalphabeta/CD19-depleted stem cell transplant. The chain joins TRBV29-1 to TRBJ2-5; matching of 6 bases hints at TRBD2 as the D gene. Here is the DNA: TGCAGCGTTGGAGTCGGGACTGAGACCCAGTACTTC. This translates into CSVGVGTETQYF.